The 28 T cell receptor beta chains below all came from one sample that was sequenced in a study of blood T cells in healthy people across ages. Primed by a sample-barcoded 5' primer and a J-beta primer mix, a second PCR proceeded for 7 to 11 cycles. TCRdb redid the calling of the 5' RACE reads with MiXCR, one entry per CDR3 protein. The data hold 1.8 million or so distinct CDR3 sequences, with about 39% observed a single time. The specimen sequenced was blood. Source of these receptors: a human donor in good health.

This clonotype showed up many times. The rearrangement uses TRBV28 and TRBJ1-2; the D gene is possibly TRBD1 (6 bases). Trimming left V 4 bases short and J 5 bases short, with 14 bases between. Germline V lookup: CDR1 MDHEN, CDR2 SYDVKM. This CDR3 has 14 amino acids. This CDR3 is CASSSTGSNYGYTF. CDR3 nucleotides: TGTGCCAGCAGTTCGACAGGAAGCAATTATGGCTACACCTTC.

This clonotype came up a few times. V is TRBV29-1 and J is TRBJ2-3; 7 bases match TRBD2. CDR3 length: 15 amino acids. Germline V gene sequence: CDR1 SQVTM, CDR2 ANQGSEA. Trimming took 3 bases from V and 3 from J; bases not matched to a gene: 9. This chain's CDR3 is CSVDDAGRGTDTQYF. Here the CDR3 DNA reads TGCAGCGTTGATGATGCAGGGAGGGGAACAGATACGCAGTATTTT.

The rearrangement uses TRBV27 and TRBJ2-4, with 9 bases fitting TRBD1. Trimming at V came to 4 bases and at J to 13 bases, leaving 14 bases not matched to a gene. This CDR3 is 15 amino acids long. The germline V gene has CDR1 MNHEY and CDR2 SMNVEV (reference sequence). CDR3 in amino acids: CASSSPETGGTEQYF. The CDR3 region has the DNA TGTGCCAGCAGTTCTCCCGAGACAGGGGGTACGGAGCAGTACTTC.

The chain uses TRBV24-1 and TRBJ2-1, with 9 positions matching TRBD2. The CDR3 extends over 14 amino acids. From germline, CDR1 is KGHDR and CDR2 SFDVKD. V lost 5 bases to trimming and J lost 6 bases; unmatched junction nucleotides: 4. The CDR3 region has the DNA TGTGCCACCAGTGGCAGCGGGGGGATCAATGAGCAGTTCTTC. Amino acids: CATSGSGGINEQFF.

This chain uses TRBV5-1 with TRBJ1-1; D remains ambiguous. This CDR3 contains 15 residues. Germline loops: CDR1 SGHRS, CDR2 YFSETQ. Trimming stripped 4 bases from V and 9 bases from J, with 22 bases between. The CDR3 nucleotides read TGCGCCAGCAGCCCCTACAACCCGCCGACCGGACAAGCTTTCTTT. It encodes CASSPYNPPTGQAFF. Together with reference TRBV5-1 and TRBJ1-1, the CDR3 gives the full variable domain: KAGVTQTPRYLIKTRGQQVTLSCSPISGHRSVSWYQQTPGQGLQFLFEYFSETQRNKGNFPGRFSGRQFSNSRSEMNVSTLELGDSALYLCASSPYNPPTGQAFFGQGTRLTVV.

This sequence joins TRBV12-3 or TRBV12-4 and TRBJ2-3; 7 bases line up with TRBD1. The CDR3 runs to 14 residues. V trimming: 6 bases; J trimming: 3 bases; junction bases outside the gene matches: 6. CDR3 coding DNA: TGTGCCAGCAGCTTCACAGGGGAGACAGATACGCAGTATTTT. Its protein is CASSFTGETDTQYF.

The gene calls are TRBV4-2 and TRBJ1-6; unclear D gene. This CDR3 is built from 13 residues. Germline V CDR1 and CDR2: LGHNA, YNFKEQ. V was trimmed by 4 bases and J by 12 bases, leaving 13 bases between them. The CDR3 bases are TGTGCCAGCAGCCCCCCCCGGGAGGGACCCCTCCACTTT. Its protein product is CASSPPREGPLHF.

The CDR3, as DNA: TGTGCCAGCCGCATGTACCAGGACTTTCAAGAGACCCAGTACTTC. Amino acids: CASRMYQDFQETQYF. The genes are TRBV28 and TRBJ2-7; perhaps TRBD2 as D (5 bases). TRBJ2-5 matches the DNA end more closely, so the J call is doubtful. The CDR3 sequence is 15 residues long. Germline assignment: CDR1 MDHEN and CDR2 SYDVKM.

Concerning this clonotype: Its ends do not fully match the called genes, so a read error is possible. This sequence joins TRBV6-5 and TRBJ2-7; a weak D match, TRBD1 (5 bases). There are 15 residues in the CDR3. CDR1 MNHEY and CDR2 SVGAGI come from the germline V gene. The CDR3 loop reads CASSSSPRWGYELYF. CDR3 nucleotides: TGTGCCAGCAGTTCATCCCCTAGATGGGGCTACGAGCTGTACTTC.

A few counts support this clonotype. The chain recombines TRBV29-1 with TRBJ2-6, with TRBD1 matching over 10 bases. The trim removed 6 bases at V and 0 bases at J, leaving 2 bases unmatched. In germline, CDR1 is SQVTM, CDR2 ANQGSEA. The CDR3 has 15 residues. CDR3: CSVGQGSSGANVLTF. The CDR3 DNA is TGCAGCGTGGGACAGGGGAGCTCTGGGGCCAACGTCCTGACTTTC.

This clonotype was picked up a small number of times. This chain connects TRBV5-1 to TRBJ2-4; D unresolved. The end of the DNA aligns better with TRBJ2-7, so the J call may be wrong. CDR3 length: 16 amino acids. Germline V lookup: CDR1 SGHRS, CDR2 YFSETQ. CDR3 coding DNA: TGCGCCAGCAGCTTGGGTTACGGATCGAATCGGAACGAGCAGTACTTC. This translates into CASSLGYGSNRNEQYF.

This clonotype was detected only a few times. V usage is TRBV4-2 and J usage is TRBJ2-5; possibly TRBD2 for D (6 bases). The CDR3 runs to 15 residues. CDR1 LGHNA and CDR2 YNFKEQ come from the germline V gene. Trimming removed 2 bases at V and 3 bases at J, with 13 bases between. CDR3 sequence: CASSQRDSSKETQYF. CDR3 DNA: TGTGCCAGCAGCCAACGGGACTCGAGCAAAGAGACCCAGTACTTC.

Here the CDR3 DNA reads TGCAGTGCTAGAGATCCGCTGGGTTGGGGCAATCAGCCCCAGCATTTT. It specifies CSARDPLGWGNQPQHF. This chain uses TRBV20-1 with TRBJ1-5, with no clear D. V lost 0 bases, J lost 2 bases, and 14 bases lay in between. This CDR3 has 16 residues. Germline CDR1 reads DFQATT; CDR2 reads SNEGSKA (reference sequence).

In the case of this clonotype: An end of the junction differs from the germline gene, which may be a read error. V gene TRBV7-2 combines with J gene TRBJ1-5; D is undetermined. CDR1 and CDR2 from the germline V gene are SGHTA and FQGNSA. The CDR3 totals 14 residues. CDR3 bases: TGTGTCAGCAGCTTAGTGCCAGAGAATCAGCCCCAGCATTTT. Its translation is CVSSLVPENQPQHF.

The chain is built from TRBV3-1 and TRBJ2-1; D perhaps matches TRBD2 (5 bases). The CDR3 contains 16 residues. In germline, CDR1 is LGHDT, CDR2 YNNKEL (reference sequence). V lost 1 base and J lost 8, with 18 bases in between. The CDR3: CASSQGVGIGLDEQFF. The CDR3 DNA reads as TGTGCCAGCAGCCAAGGGGTCGGGATAGGTTTAGATGAGCAGTTCTTC.

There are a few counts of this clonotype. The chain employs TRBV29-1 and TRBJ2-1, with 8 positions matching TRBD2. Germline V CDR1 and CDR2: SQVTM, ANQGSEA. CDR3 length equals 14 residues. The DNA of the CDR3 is TGCAGTGGAAGCCCGGGACTAGATTACGGTGAGCAGTTCTTC. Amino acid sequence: CSGSPGLDYGEQFF.

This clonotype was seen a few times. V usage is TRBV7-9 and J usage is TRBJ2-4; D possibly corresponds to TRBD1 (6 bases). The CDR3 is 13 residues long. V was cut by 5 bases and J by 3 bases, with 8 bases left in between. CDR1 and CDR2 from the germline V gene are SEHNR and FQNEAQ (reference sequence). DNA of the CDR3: TGTGCCAGCAGCGGGGGCAGCAAAAACATTCAGTACTTC. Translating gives CASSGGSKNIQYF.

The DNA of the CDR3 is TGTGCCAGCAGCACTCGGGAGACCCACCTCGATGGCTACACCTTC. This translates into CASSTRETHLDGYTF. This chain uses TRBV9 with TRBJ1-2; D is ambiguous. This CDR3 is 15 amino acids long. Germline lookup yields CDR1 SGDLS and CDR2 YYNGEE. Trimming removed 4 bases from V and 6 bases from J, with 19 bases in between.

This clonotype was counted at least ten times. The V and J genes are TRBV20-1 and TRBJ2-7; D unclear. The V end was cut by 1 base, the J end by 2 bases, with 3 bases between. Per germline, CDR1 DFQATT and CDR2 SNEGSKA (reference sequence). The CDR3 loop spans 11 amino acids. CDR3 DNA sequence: TGCAGTGCTAGAGGGGCCTACGAGCAGTACTTC. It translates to CSARGAYEQYF.

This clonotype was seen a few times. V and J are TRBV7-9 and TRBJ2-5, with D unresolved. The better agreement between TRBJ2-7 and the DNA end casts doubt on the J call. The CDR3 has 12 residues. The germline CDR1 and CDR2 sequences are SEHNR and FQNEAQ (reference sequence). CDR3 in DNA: TGTGCCAGCAGCCCGAATACGCACGAGCAGTACTTC. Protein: CASSPNTHEQYF.

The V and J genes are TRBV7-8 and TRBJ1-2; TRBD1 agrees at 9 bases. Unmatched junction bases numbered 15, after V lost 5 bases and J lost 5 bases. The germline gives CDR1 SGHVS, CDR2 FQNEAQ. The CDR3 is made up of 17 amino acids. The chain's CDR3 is CASSARGTGLLVYGYTF. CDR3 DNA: TGTGCCAGCAGCGCTAGGGGGACAGGGCTCTTAGTATATGGCTACACCTTC. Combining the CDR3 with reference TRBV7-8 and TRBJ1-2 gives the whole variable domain GAGVSQSPRYKVAKRGQDVALRCDPISGHVSLFWYQQALGQGPEFLTYFQNEAQLDKSGLPSDRFFAERPEGSVSTLKIQRTQQEDSAVYLCASSARGTGLLVYGYTFGSGTRLTVV.

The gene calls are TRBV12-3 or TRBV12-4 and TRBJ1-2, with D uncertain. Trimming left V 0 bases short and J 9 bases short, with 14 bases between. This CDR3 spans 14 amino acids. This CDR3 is CASSLAARQRSYTF. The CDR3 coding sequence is TGTGCCAGCAGTTTAGCCGCGAGGCAGCGAAGCTACACCTTC.

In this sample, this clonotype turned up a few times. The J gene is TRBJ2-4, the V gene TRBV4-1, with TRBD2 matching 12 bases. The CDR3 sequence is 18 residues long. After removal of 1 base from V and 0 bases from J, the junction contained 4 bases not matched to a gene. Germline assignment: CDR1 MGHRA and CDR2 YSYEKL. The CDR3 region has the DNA TGCGCCAGCAGCCAAGGAACTAGCGGGGGGCTAGCCAAAAACATTCAGTACTTC. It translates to CASSQGTSGGLAKNIQYF.

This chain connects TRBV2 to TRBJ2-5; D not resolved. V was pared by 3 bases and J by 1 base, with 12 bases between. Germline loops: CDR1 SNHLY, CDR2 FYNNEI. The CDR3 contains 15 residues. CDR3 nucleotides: TGTGCCAGCAGTGACCATGGATGGGGCCAAGAGACCCAGTACTTC. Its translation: CASSDHGWGQETQYF.

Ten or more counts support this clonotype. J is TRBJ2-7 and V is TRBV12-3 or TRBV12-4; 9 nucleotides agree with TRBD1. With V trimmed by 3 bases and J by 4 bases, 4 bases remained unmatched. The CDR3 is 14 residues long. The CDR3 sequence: CASSFGTGYYEQYF. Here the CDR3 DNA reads TGTGCCAGCAGTTTTGGGACAGGGTATTACGAGCAGTACTTC.

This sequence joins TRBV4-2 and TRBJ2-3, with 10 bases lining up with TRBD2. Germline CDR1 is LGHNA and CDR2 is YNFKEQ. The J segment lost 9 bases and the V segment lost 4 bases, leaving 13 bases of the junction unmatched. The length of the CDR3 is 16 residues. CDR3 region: CASSRLAGGDDGTQYF. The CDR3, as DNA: TGTGCCAGCAGCCGCTTAGCGGGGGGAGACGACGGCACGCAGTATTTT.

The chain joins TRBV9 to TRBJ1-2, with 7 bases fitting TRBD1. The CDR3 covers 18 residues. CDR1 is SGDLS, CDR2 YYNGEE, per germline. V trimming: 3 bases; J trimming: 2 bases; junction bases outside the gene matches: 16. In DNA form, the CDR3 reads TGTGCCAGCAGCGCTCAGTCCAGGGGGGCGGATTTAAACTATGGCTACACCTTC. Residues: CASSAQSRGADLNYGYTF.

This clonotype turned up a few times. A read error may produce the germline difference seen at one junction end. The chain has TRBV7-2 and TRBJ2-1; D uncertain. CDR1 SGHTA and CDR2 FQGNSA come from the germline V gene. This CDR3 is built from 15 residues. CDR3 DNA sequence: TGTGCCAGCGGCTTAGGCGGTCAATCCTACAATGAGCAGTTCTTC. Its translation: CASGLGGQSYNEQFF.